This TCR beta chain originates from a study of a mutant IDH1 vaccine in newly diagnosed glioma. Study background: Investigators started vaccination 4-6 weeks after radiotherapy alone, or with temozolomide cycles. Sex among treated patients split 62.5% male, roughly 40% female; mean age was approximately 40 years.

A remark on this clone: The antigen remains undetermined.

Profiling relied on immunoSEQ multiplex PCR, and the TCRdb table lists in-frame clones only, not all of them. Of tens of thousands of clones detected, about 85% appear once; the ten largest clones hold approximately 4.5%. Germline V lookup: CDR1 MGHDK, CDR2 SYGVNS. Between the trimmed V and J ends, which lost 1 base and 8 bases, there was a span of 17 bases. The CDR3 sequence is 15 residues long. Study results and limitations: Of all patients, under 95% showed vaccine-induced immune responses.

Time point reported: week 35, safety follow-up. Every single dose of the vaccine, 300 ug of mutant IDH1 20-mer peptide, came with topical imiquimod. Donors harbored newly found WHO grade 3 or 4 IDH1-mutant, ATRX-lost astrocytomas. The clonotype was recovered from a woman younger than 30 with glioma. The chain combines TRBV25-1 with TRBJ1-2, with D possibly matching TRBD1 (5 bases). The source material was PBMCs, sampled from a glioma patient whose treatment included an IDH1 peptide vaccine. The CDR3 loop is CASSELGGQGIGYTF. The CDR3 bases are TGTGCCAGCAGTGAATTGGGAGGGCAGGGTATCGGCTACACCTTC.